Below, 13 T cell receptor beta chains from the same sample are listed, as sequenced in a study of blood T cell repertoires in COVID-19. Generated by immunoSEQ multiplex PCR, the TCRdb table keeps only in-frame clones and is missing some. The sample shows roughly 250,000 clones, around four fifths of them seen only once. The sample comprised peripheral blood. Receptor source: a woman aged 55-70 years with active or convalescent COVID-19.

The CDR3 DNA is TGTGCCAGCAGCCCCCTGGGTAGGGGCCAAGAGACCCAGTACTTC. This translates into CASSPLGRGQETQYF. V usage is TRBV27 and J usage is TRBJ2-5, with D possibly TRBD1 on 5 matching bases. V dropped 6 bases and J dropped 1 base, with 15 bases sitting between them. The CDR3 has 15 amino acids. From germline, CDR1 is MNHEY and CDR2 SMNVEV (reference sequence).

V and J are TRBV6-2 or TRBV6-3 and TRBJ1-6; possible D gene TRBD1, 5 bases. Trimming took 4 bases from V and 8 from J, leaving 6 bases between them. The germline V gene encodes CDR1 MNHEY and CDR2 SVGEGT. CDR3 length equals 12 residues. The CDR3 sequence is CASSSGDSPLHF. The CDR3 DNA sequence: TGTGCCAGCAGTTCGGGGGATTCACCCCTCCACTTT.

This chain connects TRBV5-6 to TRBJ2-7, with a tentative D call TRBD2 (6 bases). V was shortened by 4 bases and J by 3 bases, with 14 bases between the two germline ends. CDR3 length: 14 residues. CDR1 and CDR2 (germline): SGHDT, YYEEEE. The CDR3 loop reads CASSVRDFNYEQYF. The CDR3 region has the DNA TGTGCCAGCAGCGTCCGGGACTTTAACTACGAGCAGTACTTC.

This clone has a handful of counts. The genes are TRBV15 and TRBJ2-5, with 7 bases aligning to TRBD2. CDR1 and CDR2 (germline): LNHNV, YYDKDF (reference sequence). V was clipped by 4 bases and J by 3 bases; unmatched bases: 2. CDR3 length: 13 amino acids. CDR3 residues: CATSTGGKETQYF. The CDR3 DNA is TGTGCCACCAGCACGGGAGGCAAAGAGACCCAGTACTTC.

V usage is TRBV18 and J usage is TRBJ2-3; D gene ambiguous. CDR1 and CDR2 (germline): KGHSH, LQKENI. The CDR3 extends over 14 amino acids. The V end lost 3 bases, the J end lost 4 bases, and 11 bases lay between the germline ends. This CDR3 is CASSPPSSPDTQYF. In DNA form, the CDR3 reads TGTGCCAGCTCACCGCCTAGTAGCCCAGATACGCAGTATTTT. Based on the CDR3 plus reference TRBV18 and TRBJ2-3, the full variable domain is NAGVMQNPRHLVRRRGQEARLRCSPMKGHSHVYWYRQLPEEGLKFMVYLQKENIIDESGMPKERFSAEFPKEGPSILRIQQVVRGDSAAYFCASSPPSSPDTQYFGPGTRLTVL.

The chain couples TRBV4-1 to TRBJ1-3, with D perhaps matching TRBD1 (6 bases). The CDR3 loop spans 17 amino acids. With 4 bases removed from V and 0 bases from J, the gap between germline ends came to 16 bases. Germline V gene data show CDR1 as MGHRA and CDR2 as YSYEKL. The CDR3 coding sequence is TGCGCCAGCAGCCGGCGGACAGAGAGGGGCTCTGGAAACACCATATATTTT. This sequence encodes CASSRRTERGSGNTIYF.

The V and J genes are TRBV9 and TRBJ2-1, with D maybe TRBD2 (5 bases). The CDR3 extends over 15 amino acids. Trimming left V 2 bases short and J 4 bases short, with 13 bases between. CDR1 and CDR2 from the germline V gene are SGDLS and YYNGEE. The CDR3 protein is CASSVGGRGYNEQFF. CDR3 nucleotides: TGTGCCAGCAGCGTCGGCGGGCGCGGTTACAATGAGCAGTTCTTC.

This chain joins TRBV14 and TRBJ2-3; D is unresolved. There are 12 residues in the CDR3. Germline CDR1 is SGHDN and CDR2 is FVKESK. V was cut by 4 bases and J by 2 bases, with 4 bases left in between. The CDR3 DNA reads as TGTGCCAGCAGCCTTCTCACAGATACGCAGTATTTT. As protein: CASSLLTDTQYF. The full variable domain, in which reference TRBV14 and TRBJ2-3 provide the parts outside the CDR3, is EAGVTQFPSHSVIEKGQTVTLRCDPISGHDNLYWYRRVMGKEIKFLLHFVKESKQDESGMPNNRFLAERTGGTYSTLKVQPAELEDSGVYFCASSLLTDTQYFGPGTRLTVL.

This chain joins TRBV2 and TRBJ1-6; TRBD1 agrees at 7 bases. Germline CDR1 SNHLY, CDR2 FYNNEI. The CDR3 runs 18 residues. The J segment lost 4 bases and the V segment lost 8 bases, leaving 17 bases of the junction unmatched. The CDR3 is CASLPAPPGQYYNSPLHF. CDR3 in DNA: TGTGCCAGCCTTCCGGCCCCCCCGGGACAGTATTATAATTCACCCCTCCACTTT.

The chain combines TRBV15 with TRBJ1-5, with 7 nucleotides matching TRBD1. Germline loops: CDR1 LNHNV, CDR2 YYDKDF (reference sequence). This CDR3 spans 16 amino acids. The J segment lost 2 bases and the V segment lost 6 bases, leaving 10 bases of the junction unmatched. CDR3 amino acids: CATSPTGAGGNQPQHF. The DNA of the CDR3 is TGTGCCACCAGTCCAACAGGGGCTGGCGGCAATCAGCCCCAGCATTTT.

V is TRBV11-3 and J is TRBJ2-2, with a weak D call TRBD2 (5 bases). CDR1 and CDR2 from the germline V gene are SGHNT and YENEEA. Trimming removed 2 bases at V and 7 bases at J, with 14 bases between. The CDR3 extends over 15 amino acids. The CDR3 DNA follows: TGTGCCAGCAGCTTAACTACCGGGATTGGCGGGGAGCTGTTTTTT. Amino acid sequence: CASSLTTGIGGELFF.

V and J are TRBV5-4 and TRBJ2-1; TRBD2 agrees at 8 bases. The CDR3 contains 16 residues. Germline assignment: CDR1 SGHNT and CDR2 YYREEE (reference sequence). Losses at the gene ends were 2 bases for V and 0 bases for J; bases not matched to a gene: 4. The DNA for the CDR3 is TGTGCCAGCAGCTTAGCGGGGGTAAACTCCTACAATGAGCAGTTCTTC. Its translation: CASSLAGVNSYNEQFF. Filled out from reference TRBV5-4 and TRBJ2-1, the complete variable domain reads ETGVTQSPTHLIKTRGQQVTLRCSSQSGHNTVSWYQQALGQGPQFIFQYYREEENGRGNFPPRFSGLQFPNYSSELNVNALELDDSALYLCASSLAGVNSYNEQFFGPGTRLTVL.

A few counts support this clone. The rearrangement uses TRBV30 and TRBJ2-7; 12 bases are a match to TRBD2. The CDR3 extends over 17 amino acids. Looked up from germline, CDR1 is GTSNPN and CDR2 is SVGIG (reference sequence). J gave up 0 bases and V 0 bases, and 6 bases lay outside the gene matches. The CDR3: CAWSVRASGGVSYEQYF. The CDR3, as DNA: TGTGCCTGGAGTGTTAGGGCTAGCGGGGGGGTCTCCTACGAGCAGTACTTC.